This T cell receptor beta chain is from a study of blood T cell repertoires in COVID-19. Turning to the study itself: Sites in the United States, Italy and Spain provided acute and convalescent COVID-19 samples. PBMCs, B-cell-depleted T cells, or T cells provided the cDNA or gDNA that made up the material.

The method was immunoSEQ multiplex PCR; TCRdb's version includes in-frame clones alone and lacks a portion of them. The repertoire includes about 150,000 clones, roughly 83% of them detected once, and more than 8.5% sits in the top ten. Trimming took 4 bases from V and 5 from J; bases not matched to a gene: 6. The CDR3 spans 16 residues. Germline CDR1 and CDR2: KGHSH and LQKENI. The sequence came from a man in his forties or fifties who had recovered from COVID-19. Sequencing was done on a sample of PBMCs or T cells enriched from blood (not recorded which). The V gene is TRBV18, the J gene TRBJ2-3; the match to TRBD2 covers 13 bases. The CDR3 coding sequence is TGTGCCAGCTCACAACTAGCGGGGGGGCCGGGAGATACGCAGTATTTT. Translating gives CASSQLAGGPGDTQYF.